Below, one T cell receptor beta chain is given with its context. The data are from a study of shared clonotypes between healthy human individuals. The germline CDR1 and CDR2 sequences are SGHNT and YENEEA. The CDR3 is 13 amino acids. V dropped 1 base and J dropped 7 bases, with 8 bases sitting between them. Here immunoSEQ multiplex PCR was the method, and the copy in TCRdb shows in-frame clones only, minus some. The sample holds 2,500,000 or so clones, 93% seen once. The rearrangement links TRBV11-3 to TRBJ2-1; D gene unclear. The source material was naive CD4+ T cells from PBMCs. Regarding subset: CD45RA+ positively selected. The TCR was taken from a man between 18 and 35 years old in good health. Some clones in this sample may be carry-over from other donors' samples. CDR3 in amino acids: CASSLGPENEQFF. The CDR3 nucleotides read TGTGCCAGCAGCTTAGGACCAGAGAATGAGCAGTTCTTC.